This entry concerns a single T cell receptor (beta chain). Its antigen is as yet unknown. The CDR3 extends over 15 amino acids. The germline V gene has CDR1 GTSNPN and CDR2 SVGIG (reference sequence). The V end lost 0 bases, the J end lost 2 bases, and 11 bases lay between the germline ends. This specimen belongs to a study of T cell responses to AZD1222 COVID-19 vaccine. Study-level points and caveats: The reported proportion of spike-specific TCRs targeting unmutated variant regions was nearly half. None of the repertoires were sampled until the peak T cell response had passed. Donors were mostly white British, more females; clonal diversity possibly underestimated. With dominance at 160-218 and 743-854, vaccine-associated CD4 TCRs spanned spike.

The protocol was immunoSEQ multiplex PCR, while the TCRdb copy is restricted to in-frame clones and leaves out a portion. Here the sample spans about 110,000 clones, around 96% being singletons. This chain uses TRBV30 with TRBJ1-5, with D perhaps TRBD1 (6 bases). Sequences were derived from peripheral blood, sampled on day 0 of AZD1222 vaccination. The receptor was isolated from an adult in good health. For the CDR3, the DNA is TGTGCCTGGAGTGTACGGGGGCTCGGCAATCAGCCCCAGCATTTT. It codes for CAWSVRGLGNQPQHF. The entire variable domain, with the rest obtained from reference TRBV30 and TRBJ1-5, is as follows: SQTIHQWPATLVQPVGSPLSLECTVEGTSNPNLYWYRQAAGRGLQLLFYSVGIGQISSEVPQNLSASRPQDRQFILSSKKLLLSDSGFYLCAWSVRGLGNQPQHFGDGTRLSIL.